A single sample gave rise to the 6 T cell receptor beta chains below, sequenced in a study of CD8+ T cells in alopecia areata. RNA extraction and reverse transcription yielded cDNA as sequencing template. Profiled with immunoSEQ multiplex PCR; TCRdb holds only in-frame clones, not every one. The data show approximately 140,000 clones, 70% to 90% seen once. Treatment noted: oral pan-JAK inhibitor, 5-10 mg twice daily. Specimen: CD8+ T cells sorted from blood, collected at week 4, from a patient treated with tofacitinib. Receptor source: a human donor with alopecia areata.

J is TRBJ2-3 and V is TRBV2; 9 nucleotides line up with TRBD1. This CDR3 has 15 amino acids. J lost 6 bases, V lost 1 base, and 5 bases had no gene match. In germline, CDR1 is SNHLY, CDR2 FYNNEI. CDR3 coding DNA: TGTGCCAGCAGTGAAGGACAGGGGGTGACGGATACGCAGTATTTT. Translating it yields CASSEGQGVTDTQYF.

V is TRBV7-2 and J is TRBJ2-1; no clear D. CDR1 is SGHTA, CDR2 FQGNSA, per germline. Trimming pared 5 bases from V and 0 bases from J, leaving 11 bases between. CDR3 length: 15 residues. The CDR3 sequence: CASSRTSGSYNEQFF. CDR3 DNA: TGTGCCAGCAGCCGGACGTCTGGCTCCTACAATGAGCAGTTCTTC. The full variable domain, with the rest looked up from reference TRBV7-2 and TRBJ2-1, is GAGVSQSPSNKVTEKGKDVELRCDPISGHTALYWYRQSLGQGLEFLIYFQGNSAPDKSGLPSDRFSAERTGGSVSTLTIQRTQQEDSAVYLCASSRTSGSYNEQFFGPGTRLTVL.

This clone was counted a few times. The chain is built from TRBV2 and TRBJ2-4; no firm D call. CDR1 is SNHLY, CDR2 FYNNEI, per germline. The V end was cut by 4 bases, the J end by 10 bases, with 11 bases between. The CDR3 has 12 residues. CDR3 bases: TGTGCCAGCAGTGGCCAACAACTTATTCAGTACTTC. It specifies CASSGQQLIQYF.

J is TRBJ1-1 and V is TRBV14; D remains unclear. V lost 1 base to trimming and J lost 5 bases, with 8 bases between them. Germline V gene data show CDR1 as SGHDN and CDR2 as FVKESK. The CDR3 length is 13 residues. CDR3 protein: CASSQGGRTEAFF. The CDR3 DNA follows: TGTGCCAGCAGCCAAGGAGGACGGACTGAAGCTTTCTTT.

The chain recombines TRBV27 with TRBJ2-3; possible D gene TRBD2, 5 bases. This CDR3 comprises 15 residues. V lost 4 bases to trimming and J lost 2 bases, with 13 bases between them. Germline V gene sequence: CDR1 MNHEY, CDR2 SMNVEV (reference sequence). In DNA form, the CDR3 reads TGTGCCAGCAGTTCCGGACTGCTCCCCACAGATACGCAGTATTTT. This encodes CASSSGLLPTDTQYF.

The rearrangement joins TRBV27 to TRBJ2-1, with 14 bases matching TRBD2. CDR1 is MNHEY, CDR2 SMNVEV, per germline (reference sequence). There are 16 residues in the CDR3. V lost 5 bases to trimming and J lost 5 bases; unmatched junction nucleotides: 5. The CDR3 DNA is TGTGCCAGCAGTCTGCCGACTAGCGGGAGGGACAATGAGCAGTTCTTC. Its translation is CASSLPTSGRDNEQFF.